This T cell receptor (beta chain) was obtained from a study of early T cells in non-severe SARS-CoV-2 infection. Study-level points and caveats: Reliance on VDJdb matching favored anti-spike CD8 responses; private and CD4 specificities were missed.

TCRdb re-called the 5' RACE reads with MiXCR, one entry per CDR3 protein. Among tens of thousands of distinct CDR3 sequences listed, around an eighth were seen once. Germline CDR1 is MNHEY and CDR2 is SMNVEV (reference sequence). The CDR3 has 12 amino acids. Trimming removed 11 bases at V and 2 bases at J, with 12 bases between. By sample share, this clonotype is medium-sized. Its cognate antigen is unknown. The source is an adult who was a healthcare worker with PCR-confirmed SARS-CoV-2 infection or an uninfected control (not recorded which). This specimen consisted of whole blood, obtained at baseline. V and J are TRBV27 and TRBJ2-5, with D possibly TRBD1 on 6 matching bases. CDR3 DNA: TGTGCCTTTGGGGGCCCGCAAGAGACCCAGTACTTC. It yields the protein CAFGGPQETQYF.